One sample yielded the 27 T cell receptor beta chains listed below, sequenced in a study of T cells after yellow fever vaccination. TCRdb processed the 5' RACE reads anew with MiXCR; each CDR3 protein has one entry. The profile shows approximately 510,000 distinct CDR3 sequences, about a fifth of them singletons. Source: PBMCs, taken about 20 days after the first yellow fever vaccination. The source is a man between 18 and 29 years old who received the YFV17D yellow fever vaccine.

The chain's CDR3 is CASSGTGGFQPQHF. The CDR3 region has the DNA TGTGCCAGCAGTGGGACAGGGGGTTTTCAGCCCCAGCATTTT. The rearrangement joins TRBV6-2 or TRBV6-3 to TRBJ1-5; 11 positions agree with TRBD1. Looked up from germline, CDR1 is MNHEY and CDR2 is SVGEGT. Losses at the gene ends were 5 bases for V and 6 bases for J; bases not matched to a gene: 3. This CDR3 has 14 residues.

This chain links TRBV5-1 with TRBJ2-6, with a tentative D call TRBD1 (6 bases). V was trimmed by 1 base and J by 0 bases, leaving 11 bases between them. The CDR3 is 17 amino acids. CDR1 and CDR2 (germline): SGHRS, YFSETQ. DNA of the CDR3: TGCGCCAGCAGCTTGTTGGGGGCTAGCTCTGGGGCCAACGTCCTGACTTTC. Translated, it gives CASSLLGASSGANVLTF. The full variable domain, in which reference TRBV5-1 and TRBJ2-6 provide the parts outside the CDR3, is KAGVTQTPRYLIKTRGQQVTLSCSPISGHRSVSWYQQTPGQGLQFLFEYFSETQRNKGNFPGRFSGRQFSNSRSEMNVSTLELGDSALYLCASSLLGASSGANVLTFGAGSRLTVL.

This clonotype has just a few counts. The chain uses TRBV21-1 and TRBJ1-5; the table's D call of TRBD1 was not tested on the DNA. TRBV21-1 is designated a pseudogene. This CDR3 has 16 amino acids. DNA of the CDR3: TGTGCCAGCAGCAACGACAGGGAGGTTGCGGATCAGCCCCAGCATTTT. Translated: CASSNDREVADQPQHF.

The genes are TRBV24-1 and TRBJ2-5; D is undetermined. Germline-derived CDR1 and CDR2 are KGHDR and SFDVKD. CDR3 length: 12 amino acids. V lost 3 bases and J lost 5, with 6 bases in between. The chain's CDR3 is CATSDQRETQYF. CDR3 DNA: TGTGCCACCAGTGATCAGAGGGAGACCCAGTACTTC.

J is TRBJ2-2 and V is TRBV10-3, with D unresolved. V lost 2 bases to trimming and J lost 3 bases, with 10 bases between them. This CDR3 spans 15 amino acids. CDR1 is ENHRY, CDR2 SYGVKD, per germline. The CDR3 here is CAISEGTGHTGELFF. Here the CDR3 DNA reads TGTGCCATCAGTGAGGGAACCGGGCACACCGGGGAGCTGTTTTTT.

This clonotype occurred a few times. The V gene is TRBV29-1, the J gene TRBJ1-3, with D unclear. In germline, CDR1 is SQVTM, CDR2 ANQGSEA. The length of the CDR3 is 12 residues. V was cut by 8 bases and J by 5 bases, with 13 bases left in between. The CDR3 DNA follows: TGCAGCATACAGAGGGATCGAAACACCATATATTTT. This codes for CSIQRDRNTIYF.

In this sample, this clonotype turned up a few times. V gene TRBV7-9 combines with J gene TRBJ1-5; D is possibly TRBD1 (6 bases). Trimming shortened V by 2 bases and J by 1 base, and 12 bases separated the two germline ends. Germline lookup yields CDR1 SEHNR and CDR2 FQNEAQ (reference sequence). CDR3 length equals 16 residues. In nucleotides, the CDR3 is TGTGCCAGCAGCTTAAGCTGGGGGCAGAGCAATCAGCCCCAGCATTTT. Protein: CASSLSWGQSNQPQHF.

This clonotype was counted between two and nine times. The chain employs TRBV7-2 and TRBJ2-1; tentative D call: TRBD2 (6 bases). V lost 2 bases and J lost 12, with 17 bases in between. The germline V gene has CDR1 SGHTA and CDR2 FQGNSA. The CDR3 runs to 14 residues. DNA for the CDR3: TGTGCCAGCAGCTTATGGGGAGGCGGGGCGGGGCAGTTCTTC. Its protein product is CASSLWGGGAGQFF.

This chain uses TRBV6-5 with TRBJ1-3; 9 nucleotides match TRBD1. With V trimmed by 0 bases and J by 1 base, 4 bases remained unmatched. CDR3 size: 17 residues. From germline, CDR1 is MNHEY and CDR2 SVGAGI. The DNA for the CDR3 is TGTGCCAGCAGTTACTCGGGACAGGGTGCTTCTGGAAACACCATATATTTT. This sequence encodes CASSYSGQGASGNTIYF.

This clonotype turned up a few times. This chain connects TRBV20-1 to TRBJ2-5, with a possible D match to TRBD1 (6 bases). The length of the CDR3 is 14 residues. Per germline, CDR1 DFQATT and CDR2 SNEGSKA (reference sequence). V lost 0 bases and J lost 4, with 12 bases in between. This CDR3 is CSARDQGRTETQYF. CDR3 DNA sequence: TGCAGTGCTAGAGATCAGGGGCGCACAGAGACCCAGTACTTC.

This clonotype has at least ten counts. The CDR3 sequence is CASSLIPSQETQYF. The CDR3 DNA reads as TGTGCCAGCAGTTTAATTCCTAGCCAAGAGACCCAGTACTTC. The rearrangement links TRBV27 to TRBJ2-5; D unresolved. Germline CDR1 is MNHEY and CDR2 is SMNVEV (reference sequence). CDR3 length: 14 amino acids. Trimming stripped 2 bases from V and 1 base from J, with 8 bases between.

The gene calls are TRBV5-1 and TRBJ2-2; D possibly corresponds to TRBD2 (6 bases). The V end lost 2 bases, the J end lost 7 bases, and 15 bases lay between the germline ends. This CDR3 has 15 residues. The V gene's germline CDR1 is SGHRS and CDR2 YFSETQ. CDR3 region: CASSFRPQGGGELFF. CDR3 nucleotides: TGCGCCAGCAGCTTCAGACCCCAGGGAGGCGGGGAGCTGTTTTTT.

The chain has TRBV20-1 and TRBJ2-1; tentatively, D is TRBD1 or TRBD2 (5 bases each). Germline assignment: CDR1 DFQATT and CDR2 SNEGSKA (reference sequence). V lost 1 base and J lost 7, with 20 bases in between. This CDR3 is built from 16 residues. CDR3 sequence: CSARGGEWTLVNEQFF. In DNA form, the CDR3 reads TGCAGTGCTAGAGGGGGCGAATGGACTCTGGTAAATGAGCAGTTCTTC.

This clonotype was detected a few times. The DNA for the CDR3 is TGTGCCAGCAGTGAAGGGCAGGGGTGGGAGACCCAGTACTTC. This sequence encodes CASSEGQGWETQYF. The chain employs TRBV6-1 and TRBJ2-5; D might be TRBD1 (6 bases). The CDR3 totals 14 residues. Looked up from germline, CDR1 is MNHNS and CDR2 is SASEGT. Trimming shortened V by 1 base and J by 5 bases, and 11 bases separated the two germline ends.

CDR3 protein: CASSTGQGSVYGYTF. The DNA for the CDR3 is TGCGCCAGCAGCACCGGACAGGGTAGCGTCTATGGCTACACCTTC. V usage is TRBV5-1 and J usage is TRBJ1-2, with 8 bases identical to TRBD1. CDR1 and CDR2 from the germline V gene are SGHRS and YFSETQ. This CDR3 spans 15 amino acids. With V trimmed by 4 bases and J by 4 bases, 9 bases remained unmatched.

V gene TRBV5-1 combines with J gene TRBJ1-1; perhaps TRBD1 as D (6 bases). The CDR3 has 15 residues. Germline-derived CDR1 and CDR2 are SGHRS and YFSETQ. Trimming took off 0 bases at V and 7 bases at J, with 16 bases between the two ends. Here the CDR3 DNA reads TGCGCCAGCAGCTTGGAAGGGGGGGCGCGGGGTGAAGCTTTCTTT. Its translation: CASSLEGGARGEAFF.

The chain employs TRBV7-2 and TRBJ2-5, with D uncertain. In germline, CDR1 is SGHTA, CDR2 FQGNSA. This CDR3 is 14 amino acids long. Trimming cost V 7 bases and J 4 bases, with 16 bases left between them. CDR3 protein: CASTPLGWAETQYF. CDR3 in DNA: TGTGCCAGCACTCCGTTAGGCTGGGCAGAGACCCAGTACTTC.

The chain uses TRBV27 and TRBJ1-4; D possibly corresponds to TRBD1 (6 bases). CDR3 length: 15 amino acids. Germline V gene lookup returns CDR1 MNHEY and CDR2 SMNVEV (reference sequence). Deletions cut 2 bases from V and 5 bases from J, with 12 bases between. CDR3 nucleotides: TGTGCCAGCAGTTTAGATGGGACACCAAATGAAAAACTGTTTTTT. This gives the protein CASSLDGTPNEKLFF.

The chain is built from TRBV11-2 and TRBJ2-1, with D possibly TRBD1 on 6 matching bases. Germline CDR1 is SGHAT and CDR2 is FQNNGV. This CDR3 region has 14 residues. Trimming removed 5 bases from V and 6 bases from J, with 14 bases in between. For the CDR3, the DNA is TGTGCCAGCAGCCCCTTGGGGGCTGGCAATGAGCAGTTCTTC. Residues: CASSPLGAGNEQFF.

This clonotype was counted between two and nine times. The rearrangement links TRBV19 to TRBJ1-1, with D hard to call. Germline V CDR1 and CDR2: LNHDA, SQIVND (reference sequence). V was trimmed by 5 bases and J by 1 base, leaving 11 bases between them. This CDR3 comprises 14 residues. CDR3 sequence reads: CASSPHKANTEAFF. CDR3 DNA: TGTGCCAGTAGTCCCCATAAGGCGAACACTGAAGCTTTCTTT.

There are many counts of this clonotype. The chain has TRBV7-2 and TRBJ2-3; TRBD2 matches 8 bases. The CDR3 totals 16 residues. Germline V gene sequence: CDR1 SGHTA, CDR2 FQGNSA. With V trimmed by 4 bases and J by 0 bases, 6 bases remained unmatched. For the CDR3, the DNA is TGTGCCAGCAGCTCGGGGGGGCCTCTTAGCACAGATACGCAGTATTTT. Its protein is CASSSGGPLSTDTQYF.

This clonotype was seen repeatedly, ten times or more. The CDR3 DNA is TGTGCCAGCAGCTTAGTGGGGGATAGCAATCAGCCCCAGCATTTT. Translating it yields CASSLVGDSNQPQHF. The chain employs TRBV7-9 and TRBJ1-5; tentatively, D is TRBD1 (5 bases). Germline loops: CDR1 SEHNR, CDR2 FQNEAQ (reference sequence). The germline V and J ends were trimmed by 1 base and 0 bases, with 7 bases remaining between them. The CDR3 has 15 residues.

There are a few counts of this clonotype. This CDR3 reads CASSYPGSGGDNEQFF. The CDR3 nucleotides read TGTGCCAGCAGCTACCCGGGTAGCGGGGGAGACAATGAGCAGTTCTTC. The chain joins TRBV7-9 to TRBJ2-1; TRBD2 agrees at 9 bases. The CDR3 is 16 amino acids. CDR1 SEHNR and CDR2 FQNEAQ come from the germline V gene (reference sequence). J gave up 5 bases and V 4 bases, and 9 bases lay outside the gene matches.

This clonotype was found many times. The chain has TRBV12-3 or TRBV12-4 and TRBJ1-1; TRBD1 is a possible D gene (6 bases). V lost 6 bases to trimming and J lost 4 bases, with 12 bases between them. This CDR3 is 13 amino acids long. The CDR3 DNA reads as TGTGCCAGCAGCCCTTTAGGGGGCACTGAAGCTTTCTTT. This encodes CASSPLGGTEAFF.

The genes are TRBV12-3 or TRBV12-4 and TRBJ2-5, with 8 nucleotides matching TRBD2. This CDR3 has 14 residues. Trimming took 5 bases from V and 5 from J; bases not matched to a gene: 7. The CDR3 nucleotides read TGTGCCAGCAGTCACTCGGGGGGGCCGGAGACCCAGTACTTC. This encodes CASSHSGGPETQYF.

The chain uses TRBV28 and TRBJ1-4; tentatively, D is TRBD1 (5 bases). This CDR3 has 15 residues. The V end was cut by 3 bases, the J end by 10 bases, with 18 bases between. The V gene's germline CDR1 is MDHEN and CDR2 SYDVKM. The CDR3 DNA sequence: TGTGCCAGCAGTTTCAAAGAGGACACGGCCCGAAAACTGTTTTTT. Translation gives CASSFKEDTARKLFF.

The V call is TRBV5-5, the J call TRBJ1-1; unclear D gene. V was shortened by 0 bases and J by 1 base, with 7 bases between the two germline ends. Looked up from germline, CDR1 is SGHKS and CDR2 is YYEKEE (reference sequence). The CDR3 loop spans 14 amino acids. CDR3 sequence (DNA): TGTGCCAGCAGCTTGGCTATCAGGAACACTGAAGCTTTCTTT. Its translation is CASSLAIRNTEAFF.